These T cell receptor beta chains were read from a single sample in a study of CD8 T cells in ankylosing spondylitis. One entry per CDR3 protein, called by TCRdb with MiXCR from the 5' RACE reads. The sample lists approximately 200,000 distinct CDR3 sequences, around 13% occurring once. The sample was blood, either unsorted or a sorted T cell fraction (not recorded which). These receptors were collected from a male donor with ankylosing spondylitis or in good health (not recorded which). The CDR3 runs from the conserved cysteine through the conserved F or W. A D gene is named only where the DNA matches it firmly. The size field is filled for only some rows; it gives once, few, many or a size class.

v_gene	abundance	j_gene	d_gene	CDR3aa
TRBV13	NA	TRBJ2-5	NA	CASSLGQGGFETQYF
TRBV7-9	many	TRBJ2-1	TRBD2	CASSLADSGGNEQFF
TRBV5-1	NA	TRBJ2-1	NA	CASSQTGGPYNEQFF
TRBV10-2	few	TRBJ2-7	TRBD2	CASSWGLQAYEQYF
TRBV15	NA	TRBJ2-3	NA	CATSRDSARDTDTQYF
TRBV20-1	few	TRBJ2-1	TRBD2	CSAREAGGHNEQFF
TRBV15	few	TRBJ2-5	TRBD1	CATSGSGTDGETQYF
TRBV7-9	few	TRBJ1-6	NA	CASSRTPQDGYNSPLHF
TRBV27	few	TRBJ2-6	TRBD1	CASSLGTAGANVLTF
TRBV5-6	few	TRBJ2-3	NA	CASSLRFDTQYF
TRBV5-1	NA	TRBJ1-1	NA	CASSLEAGLSTEAFF
TRBV7-9	NA	TRBJ2-5	NA	CASRDTKETQYF
TRBV10-3	NA	TRBJ2-1	TRBD2	CAITSGGYNEQFF
TRBV6-1	few	TRBJ2-2	TRBD1	CASSPDRGPTGELFF
TRBV6-1	many	TRBJ2-1	NA	CASRGLDNEQFF
TRBV5-5	NA	TRBJ2-1	TRBD2	CASSETSGFSYNEQFF
TRBV3-1	many	TRBJ2-2	TRBD2	CASSQVVVRAGGITGELFF
TRBV10-2	NA	TRBJ2-7	TRBD2	CASRPLTSGAGDEQYF